The T cell receptor beta chain described here comes from a study of shared clonotypes between healthy human individuals. Produced via immunoSEQ multiplex PCR; TCRdb's table is partial and in-frame only. This table holds some 2.1 million clones, 80% to 95% found once. Only one count was recorded for this clone. Positive CCR7 selection of CD45RO-negative cells yielded the naive CD8 cells, and terminally differentiated effector memory CD45RA+ cells were excluded. The sequence came from a man aged 18 to 30 in good health. Some clones in this sample may be carry-over from other donors' samples. Sequenced material: naive CD8+ T cells from PBMCs.

CDR3 bases: TGTGCCAGCAGTTTATCGAGGGGGACGGGCGCCCGGGAGCTGTTTTTT. Its translation: CASSLSRGTGARELFF. The rearrangement uses TRBV27 and TRBJ2-2, with D perhaps matching TRBD1 (6 bases). The CDR3 runs 16 residues. The V end lost 0 bases, the J end lost 9 bases, and 17 bases lay between the germline ends. The germline gives CDR1 MNHEY, CDR2 SMNVEV (reference sequence).